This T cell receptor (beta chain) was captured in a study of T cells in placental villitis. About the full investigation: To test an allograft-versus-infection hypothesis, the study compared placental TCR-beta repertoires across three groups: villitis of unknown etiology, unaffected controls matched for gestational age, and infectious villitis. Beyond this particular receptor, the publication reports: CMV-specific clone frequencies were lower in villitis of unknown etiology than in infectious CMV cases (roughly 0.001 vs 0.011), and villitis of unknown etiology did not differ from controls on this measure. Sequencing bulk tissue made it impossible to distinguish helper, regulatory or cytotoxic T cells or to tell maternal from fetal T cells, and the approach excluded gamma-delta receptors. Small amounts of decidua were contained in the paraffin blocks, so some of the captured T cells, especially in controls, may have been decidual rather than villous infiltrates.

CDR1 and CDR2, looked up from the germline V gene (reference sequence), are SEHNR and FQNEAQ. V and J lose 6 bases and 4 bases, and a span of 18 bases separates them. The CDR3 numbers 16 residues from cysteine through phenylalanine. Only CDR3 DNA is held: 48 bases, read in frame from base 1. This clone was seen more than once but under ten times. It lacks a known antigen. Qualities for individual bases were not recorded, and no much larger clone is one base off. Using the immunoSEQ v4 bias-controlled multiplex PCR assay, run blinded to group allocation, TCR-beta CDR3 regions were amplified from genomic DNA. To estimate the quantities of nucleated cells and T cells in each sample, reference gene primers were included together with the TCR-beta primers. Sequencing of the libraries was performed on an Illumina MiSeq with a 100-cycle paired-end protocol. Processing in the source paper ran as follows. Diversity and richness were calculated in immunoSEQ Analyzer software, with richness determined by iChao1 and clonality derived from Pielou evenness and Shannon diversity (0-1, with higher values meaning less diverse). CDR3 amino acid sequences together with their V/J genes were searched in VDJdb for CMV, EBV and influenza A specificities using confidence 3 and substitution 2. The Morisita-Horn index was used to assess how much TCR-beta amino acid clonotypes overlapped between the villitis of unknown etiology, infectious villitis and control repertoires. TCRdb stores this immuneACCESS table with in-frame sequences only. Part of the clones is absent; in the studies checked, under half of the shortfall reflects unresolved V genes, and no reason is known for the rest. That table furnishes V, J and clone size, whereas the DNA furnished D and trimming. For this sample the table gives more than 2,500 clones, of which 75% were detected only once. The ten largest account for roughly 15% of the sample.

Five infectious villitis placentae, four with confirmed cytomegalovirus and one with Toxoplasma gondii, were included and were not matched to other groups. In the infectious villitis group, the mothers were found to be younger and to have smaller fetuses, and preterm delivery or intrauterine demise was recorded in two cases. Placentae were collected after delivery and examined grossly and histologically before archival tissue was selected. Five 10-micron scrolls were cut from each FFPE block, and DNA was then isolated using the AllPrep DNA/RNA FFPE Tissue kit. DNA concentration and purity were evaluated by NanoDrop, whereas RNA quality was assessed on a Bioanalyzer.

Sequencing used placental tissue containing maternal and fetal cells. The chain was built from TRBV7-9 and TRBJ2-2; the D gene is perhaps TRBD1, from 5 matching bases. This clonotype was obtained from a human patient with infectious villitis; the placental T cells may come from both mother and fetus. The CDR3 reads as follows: CASSQQKGVSTGELFF. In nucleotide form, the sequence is TGTGCCAGCAGTCAACAGAAAGGGGTGAGCACCGGGGAGCTGTTTTTT. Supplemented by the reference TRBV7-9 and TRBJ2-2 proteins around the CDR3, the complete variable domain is DTGVSQNPRHKITKRGQNVTFRCDPISEHNRLYWYRQTLGQGPEFLTYFQNEAQLEKSRLLSDRFSAERPKGSFSTLEIQRTEQGDSAMYLCASSQQKGVSTGELFFGEGSRLTVL.